Presented here are 8 T cell receptor beta chains from one specimen sequenced in a study of T cell responses to AZD1222 COVID-19 vaccine. The repertoire was sequenced with immunoSEQ multiplex PCR; TCRdb's copy has only in-frame clones and lacks some. This sample has around 140,000 clones, with over 90% found just once. Source: peripheral blood, taken on day 0 of AZD1222 vaccination. The receptors shown here come from an adult in good health.

CDR3 region: CASSMGTSGRRIGNEQFF. The CDR3 DNA is TGTGCCAGTAGTATGGGGACTAGCGGGAGAAGGATCGGAAATGAGCAGTTCTTC. This sequence joins TRBV19 and TRBJ2-1, with TRBD2 matching over 14 bases. The junction had 11 bases not matched to a gene; V was cut back by 3 bases and J by 7 bases. Germline CDR1 LNHDA, CDR2 SQIVND (reference sequence). The CDR3 is 18 amino acids.

In this sample, this clone turned up once. The V call is TRBV5-4, the J call TRBJ2-7; 8 bases agree with TRBD1. The CDR3 is 14 amino acids. Germline values: CDR1 SGHNT, CDR2 YYREEE (reference sequence). V lost 3 bases and J lost 3; bases outside the gene matches: 5. CDR3 sequence: CASSSGQGFYEQYF. Written as DNA, the CDR3 is TGTGCCAGCAGCTCCGGACAGGGCTTCTACGAGCAGTACTTC. Variable domain in full (rest from reference TRBV5-4 and TRBJ2-7): ETGVTQSPTHLIKTRGQQVTLRCSSQSGHNTVSWYQQALGQGPQFIFQYYREEENGRGNFPPRFSGLQFPNYSSELNVNALELDDSALYLCASSSGQGFYEQYFGPGTRLTVT.

This chain joins TRBV20-1 and TRBJ1-1, with D unresolved. Germline CDR1 and CDR2: DFQATT and SNEGSKA (reference sequence). The CDR3 is 11 residues long. The V end lost 0 bases, the J end lost 3 bases, and 2 bases lay between the germline ends. The CDR3, as DNA: TGCAGTGCTAGAGATTACACTGAAGCTTTCTTT. Translating it yields CSARDYTEAFF.

The V gene is TRBV5-8, the J gene TRBJ2-1; perhaps TRBD1 as D (5 bases). Germline V gene sequence: CDR1 SGHTS, CDR2 YDEGEE. The V gene lost 4 bases and the J gene lost 0 bases, with 17 bases spanning the gap. This CDR3 is 17 amino acids long. CDR3 sequence reads: CASSPPPQDPSYNEQFF. The CDR3 DNA is TGTGCCAGCAGCCCTCCCCCACAGGACCCCTCCTACAATGAGCAGTTCTTC.

CDR3: CASSASADPQETQYF. Here the CDR3 DNA reads TGTGCCAGCAGTGCTAGCGCTGATCCTCAAGAGACCCAGTACTTC. This chain connects TRBV2 to TRBJ2-5; TRBD2 is a possible D gene (6 bases). The CDR3 loop spans 15 amino acids. Germline CDR1 reads SNHLY; CDR2 reads FYNNEI. Trimming took off 4 bases at V and 2 bases at J, with 14 bases between the two ends.

CDR3 protein: CAISPGPGGLNTEAFF. The CDR3 DNA sequence: TGTGCCATCAGTCCCGGGCCAGGGGGTTTGAACACTGAAGCTTTCTTT. The genes are TRBV10-3 and TRBJ1-1; the match to TRBD1 covers 7 bases. V shed 5 bases, J shed 0 bases, and the junction held 9 bases outside the gene matches. CDR3 size: 16 residues. Per the germline V gene, CDR1 is ENHRY and CDR2 is SYGVKD.

The rearrangement links TRBV29-1 to TRBJ2-1; TRBD1 or TRBD2 may be the D gene (5 bases each). In germline, CDR1 is SQVTM, CDR2 ANQGSEA. The CDR3 consists of 13 residues. The V end was cut by 4 bases, the J end by 8 bases, with 15 bases between. CDR3 nucleotides: TGCAGCGTTGGGGACCCGACCGGGGATGAGCAGTTCTTC. This sequence encodes CSVGDPTGDEQFF.

This clone was observed a few times. This rearrangement joins TRBV4-2 to TRBJ2-7, with 11 bases aligning to TRBD2. Germline-derived CDR1 and CDR2 are LGHNA and YNFKEQ. With 0 bases clipped from V and 0 bases from J, the junction kept 1 base outside the gene matches. The CDR3 is made up of 16 amino acids. CDR3 DNA sequence: TGTGCCAGCAGCCAAGATAGCGGGAGGGCCTCCTACGAGCAGTACTTC. Translation: CASSQDSGRASYEQYF.